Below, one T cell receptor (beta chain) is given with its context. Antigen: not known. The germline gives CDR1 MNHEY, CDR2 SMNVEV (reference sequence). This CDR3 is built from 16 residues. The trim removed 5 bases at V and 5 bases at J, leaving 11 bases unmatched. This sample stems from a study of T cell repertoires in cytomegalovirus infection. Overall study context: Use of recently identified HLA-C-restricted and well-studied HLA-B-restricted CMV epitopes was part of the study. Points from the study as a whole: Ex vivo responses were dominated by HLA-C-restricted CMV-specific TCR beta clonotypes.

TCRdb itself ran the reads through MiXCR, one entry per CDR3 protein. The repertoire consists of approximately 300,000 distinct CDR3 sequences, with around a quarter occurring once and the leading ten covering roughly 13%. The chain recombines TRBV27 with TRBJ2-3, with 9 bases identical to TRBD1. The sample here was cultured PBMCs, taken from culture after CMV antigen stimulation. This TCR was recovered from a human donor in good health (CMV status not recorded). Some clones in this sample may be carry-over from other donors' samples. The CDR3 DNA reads TGTGCCAGCAGTGTCGGACAGGGGACCCACGTAGATACGCAGTATTTT. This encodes CASSVGQGTHVDTQYF.